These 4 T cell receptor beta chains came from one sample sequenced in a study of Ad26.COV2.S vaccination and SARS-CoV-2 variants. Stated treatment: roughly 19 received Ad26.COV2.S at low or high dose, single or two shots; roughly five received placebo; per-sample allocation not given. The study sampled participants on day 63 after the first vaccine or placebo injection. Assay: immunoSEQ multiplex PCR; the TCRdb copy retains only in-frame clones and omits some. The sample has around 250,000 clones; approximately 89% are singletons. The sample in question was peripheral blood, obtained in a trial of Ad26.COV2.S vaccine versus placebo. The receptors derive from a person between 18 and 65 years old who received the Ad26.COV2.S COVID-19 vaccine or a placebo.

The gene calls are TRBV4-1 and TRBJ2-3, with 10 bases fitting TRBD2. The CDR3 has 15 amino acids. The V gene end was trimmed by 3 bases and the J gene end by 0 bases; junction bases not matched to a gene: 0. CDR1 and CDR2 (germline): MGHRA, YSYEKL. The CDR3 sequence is CASSQTSGSTDTQYF. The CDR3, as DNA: TGCGCCAGCAGCCAGACTAGCGGGAGCACAGATACGCAGTATTTT.

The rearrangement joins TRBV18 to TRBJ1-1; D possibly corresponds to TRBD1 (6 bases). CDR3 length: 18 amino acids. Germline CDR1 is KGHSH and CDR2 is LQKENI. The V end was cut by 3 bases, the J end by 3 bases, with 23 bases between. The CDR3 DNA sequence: TGTGCCAGCTCACCCCTGTTTTCGGGGGCGGTGGGAGACACTGAAGCTTTCTTT. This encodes CASSPLFSGAVGDTEAFF.

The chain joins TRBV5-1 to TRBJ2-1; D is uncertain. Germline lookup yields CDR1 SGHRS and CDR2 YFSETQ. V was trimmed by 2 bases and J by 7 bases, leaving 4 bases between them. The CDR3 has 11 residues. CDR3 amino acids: CASSLGNEQFF. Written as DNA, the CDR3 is TGCGCCAGCAGCTTAGGGAATGAGCAGTTCTTC. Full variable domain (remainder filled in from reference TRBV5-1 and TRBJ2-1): KAGVTQTPRYLIKTRGQQVTLSCSPISGHRSVSWYQQTPGQGLQFLFEYFSETQRNKGNFPGRFSGRQFSNSRSEMNVSTLELGDSALYLCASSLGNEQFFGPGTRLTVL.

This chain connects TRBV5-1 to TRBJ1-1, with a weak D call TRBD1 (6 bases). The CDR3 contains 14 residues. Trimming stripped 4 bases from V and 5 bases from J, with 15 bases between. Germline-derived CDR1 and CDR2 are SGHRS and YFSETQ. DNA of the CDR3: TGCGCCAGCAGCCTTACAAATACAGGGACTGAAGCTTTCTTT. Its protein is CASSLTNTGTEAFF.